The sequence of this TCR beta chain was determined in a study of T cells in Graves' hyperthyroidism and ophthalmopathy. This clonotype is a singleton in its sample. A much larger clone lies a single base off, so this may be a read error. The CDR3 is 19 residues long. TCR beta CDR3 sequences were amplified from RNA transcripts. An initial round of RT-PCR targeting the TCR CDR3 relied on the HTBI primer set. TCRdb recomputed calls from the multiplex PCR reads with MiXCR, one row per CDR3 protein. The repertoire holds hundreds of thousands of distinct CDR3 sequences, around 15% seen once, with approximately 15% in the top ten.

The chain uses TRBV12-3 or TRBV12-4 and TRBJ1-1; TRBD1 agrees at 7 bases. Sample: blood. The sequence came from a woman between 40 and 55 years old with Graves' hyperthyroidism. The CDR3 DNA reads TGTGCCAGCAGTTTAGCGCTAAGGGGGCGGCGATCAATGAACACTGGAGCTTTCTTT. Encoded protein: CASSLALRGRRSMNTGAFF.